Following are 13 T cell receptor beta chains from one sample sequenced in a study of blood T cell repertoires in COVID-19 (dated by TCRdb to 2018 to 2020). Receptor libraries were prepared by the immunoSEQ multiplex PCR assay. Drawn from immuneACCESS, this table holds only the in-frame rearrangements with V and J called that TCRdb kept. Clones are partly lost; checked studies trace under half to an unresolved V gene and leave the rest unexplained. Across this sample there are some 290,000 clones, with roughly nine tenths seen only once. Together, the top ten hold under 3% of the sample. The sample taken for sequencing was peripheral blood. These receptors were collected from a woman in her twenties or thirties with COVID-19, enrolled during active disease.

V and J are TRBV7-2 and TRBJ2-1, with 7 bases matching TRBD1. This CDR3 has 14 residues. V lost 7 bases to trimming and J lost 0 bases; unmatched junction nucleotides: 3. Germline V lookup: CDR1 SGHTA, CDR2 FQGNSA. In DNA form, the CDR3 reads TGTGCCAGCACCGCAGGGGGCTCCTACAATGAGCAGTTCTTC. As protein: CASTAGGSYNEQFF.

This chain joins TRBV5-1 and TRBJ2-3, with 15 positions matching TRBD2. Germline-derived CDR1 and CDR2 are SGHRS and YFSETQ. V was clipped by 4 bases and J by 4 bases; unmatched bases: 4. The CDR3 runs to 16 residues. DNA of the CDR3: TGCGCCAGCAGCCCAGGACTAGCGGGAGGGCCAGATACGCAGTATTTT. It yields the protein CASSPGLAGGPDTQYF. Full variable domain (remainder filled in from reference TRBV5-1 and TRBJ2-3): KAGVTQTPRYLIKTRGQQVTLSCSPISGHRSVSWYQQTPGQGLQFLFEYFSETQRNKGNFPGRFSGRQFSNSRSEMNVSTLELGDSALYLCASSPGLAGGPDTQYFGPGTRLTVL.

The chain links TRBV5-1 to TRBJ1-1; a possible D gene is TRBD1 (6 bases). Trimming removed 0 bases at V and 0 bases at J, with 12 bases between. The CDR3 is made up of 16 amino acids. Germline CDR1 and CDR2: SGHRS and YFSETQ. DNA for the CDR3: TGCGCCAGCAGCTTGGGCCCCACAGGGTTGAACACTGAAGCTTTCTTT. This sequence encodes CASSLGPTGLNTEAFF.

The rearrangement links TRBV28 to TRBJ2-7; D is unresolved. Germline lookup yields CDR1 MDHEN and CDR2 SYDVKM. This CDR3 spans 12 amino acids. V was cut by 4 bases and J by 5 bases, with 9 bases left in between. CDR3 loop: CASSSGVHEQYF. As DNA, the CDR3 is TGTGCCAGCAGTTCGGGTGTTCACGAGCAGTACTTC.

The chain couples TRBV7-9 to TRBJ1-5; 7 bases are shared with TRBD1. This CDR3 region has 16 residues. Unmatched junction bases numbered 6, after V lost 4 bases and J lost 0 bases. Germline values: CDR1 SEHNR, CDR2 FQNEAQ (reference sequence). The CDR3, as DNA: TGTGCCAGCAGCTCCGGCGGGACAGCTAGCAATCAGCCCCAGCATTTT. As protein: CASSSGGTASNQPQHF.

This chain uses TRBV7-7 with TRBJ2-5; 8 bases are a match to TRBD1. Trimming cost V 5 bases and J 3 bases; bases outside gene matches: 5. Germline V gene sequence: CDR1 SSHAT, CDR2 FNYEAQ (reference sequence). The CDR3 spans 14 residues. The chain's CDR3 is CASSPHRGEETQYF. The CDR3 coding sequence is TGTGCCAGCAGCCCCCACAGGGGGGAAGAGACCCAGTACTTC.

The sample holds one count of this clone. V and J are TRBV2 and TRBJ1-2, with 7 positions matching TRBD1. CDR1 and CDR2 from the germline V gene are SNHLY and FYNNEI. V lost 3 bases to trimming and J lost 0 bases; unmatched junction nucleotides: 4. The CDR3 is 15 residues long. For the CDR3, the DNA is TGTGCCAGCAGTGAGGACAGGCAAGCTAACTATGGCTACACCTTC. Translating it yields CASSEDRQANYGYTF.

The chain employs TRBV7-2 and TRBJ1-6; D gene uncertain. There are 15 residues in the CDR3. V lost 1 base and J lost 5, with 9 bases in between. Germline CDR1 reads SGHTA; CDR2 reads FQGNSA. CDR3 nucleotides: TGTGCCAGCAGCTTAGAGTCGGGGAATAATTCACCCCTCCACTTT. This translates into CASSLESGNNSPLHF.

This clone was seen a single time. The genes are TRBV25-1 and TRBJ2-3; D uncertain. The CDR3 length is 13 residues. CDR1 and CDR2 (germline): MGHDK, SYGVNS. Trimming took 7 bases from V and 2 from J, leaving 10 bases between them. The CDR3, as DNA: TGTGCCAGCAAAGCCTCACTCACAGATACGCAGTATTTT. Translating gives CASKASLTDTQYF.

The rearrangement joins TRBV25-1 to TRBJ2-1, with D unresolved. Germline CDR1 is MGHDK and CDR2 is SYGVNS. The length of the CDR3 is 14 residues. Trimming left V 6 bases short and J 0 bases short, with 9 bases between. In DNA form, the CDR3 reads TGTGCCAGCAGGGCCGACTTCTCCTACAATGAGCAGTTCTTC. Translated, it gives CASRADFSYNEQFF.

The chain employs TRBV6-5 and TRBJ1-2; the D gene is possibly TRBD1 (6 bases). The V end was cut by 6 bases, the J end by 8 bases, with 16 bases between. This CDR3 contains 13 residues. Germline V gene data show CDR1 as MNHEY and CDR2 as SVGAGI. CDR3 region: CASSHGGQEGYTF. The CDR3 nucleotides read TGTGCCAGCAGCCACGGGGGGCAGGAGGGCTACACCTTC.

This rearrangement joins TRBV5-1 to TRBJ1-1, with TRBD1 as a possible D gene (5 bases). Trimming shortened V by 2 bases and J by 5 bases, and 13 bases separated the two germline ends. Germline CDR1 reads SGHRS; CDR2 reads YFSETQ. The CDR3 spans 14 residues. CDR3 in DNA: TGCGCCAGCAGCTTTGAGGCAGGGTTAACTGAAGCTTTCTTT. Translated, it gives CASSFEAGLTEAFF.

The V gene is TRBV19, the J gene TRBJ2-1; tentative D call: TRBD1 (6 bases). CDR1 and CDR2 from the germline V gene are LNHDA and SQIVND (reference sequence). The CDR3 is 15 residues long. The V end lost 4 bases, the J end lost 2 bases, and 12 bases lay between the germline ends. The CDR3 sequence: CASSKQGFTYNEQFF. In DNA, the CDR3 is TGTGCCAGTAGTAAACAGGGTTTTACCTACAATGAGCAGTTCTTC.